Sequencing of this T cell receptor (beta chain) was carried out in a study of identifying expanded T cells in peripheral blood (dated by TCRdb to between 2017 and 2020). Background on the whole study: Technical replicates were generated by sequencing separate aliquots of the same genomic DNA pool, with four replicates compared pairwise. The study at large found these results: The binomial model flagged approximately 1.2 differentially abundant clones between technical replicates but 15 to 17 over about 2 weeks and approximately 18 over roughly 4 weeks. The authors expected that over much longer intervals, such as months to years, biological variance in healthy repertoires might increase even further. In all healthy donors, the variance in clone template counts between samples taken roughly two weeks apart rose significantly as total template count increased. Across all healthy-donor time intervals, the beta-binomial model significantly cut both the number of clones called differentially abundant and the false-positive rate.

With regard to this clone: The clone's antigen remains unknown. Base qualities are not at hand, and no much larger clone is one base apart.

V is trimmed back by 4 bases and J by 6 bases, and the junction contains 4 bases that no gene match accounts for. Reading from cysteine to phenylalanine, the CDR3 counts 13 amino acids. The CDR3 DNA has 39 bases and is translated from base 1. CDR1 and CDR2 (SGHRS, YFSETQ) derive from the germline V gene. TCRbeta CDR3 regions were profiled by bias-controlled multiplex PCR amplification of genomic DNA with the immunoSEQ Assay. On the study's bioinformatics: To quantify the absolute abundance of each unique TCRbeta CDR3 region, the sequences were collapsed and filtered. Two models were used to test differential abundance: a binomial model (Fisher-equivalent) and a beta-binomial model that adds time-dependent variance fitted from healthy donors. Any clone with fewer than 5 combined templates was excluded, and a clone was called differentially abundant if its Benjamini-Hochberg FDR was below 0.01. Beta-binomial variance was modeled as a function of total template count across the two samples using the form v = (b*log(k)+a)^2. TCRdb limited this immuneACCESS table to in-frame rearrangements with V and J called. A share of clones is missing; checked studies link under half to unresolved V genes, and the rest is unexplained. V and J calls and clone size follow that table, whereas D and trimming were derived from the DNA. This sample is represented by over 90,000 clones; approximately 86% of them were singletons. The ten largest clones capture approximately 5% of the sample.

During the collection period, no immune events, such as infections, were documented for the healthy donors. To calibrate time-dependent variance in a beta-binomial model of T-cell clone differential abundance, blood repertoires from healthy donors were used as a training cohort. There were around ten healthy donors in the training cohort, of whom 3 were female and 7 were male. An age range of roughly 29 to 70 years, with an average of about 45 years, was recorded for the donors. Obtained from a commercial supplier, whole blood was collected from each healthy donor at three time points set two to three weeks apart. For immunosequencing, genomic DNA was extracted from unsorted whole blood.

The chain was built from TRBV5-1 and TRBJ1-2, with 9 bases aligning to TRBD1. Sequencing was carried out using blood. This sequence originates from a person aged 18 to 69 in good health. The CDR3 amino acid sequence is: CASSEQGAHGYTF. The nucleotide sequence reads TGCGCCAGCAGCGAACAGGGGGCGCATGGCTACACCTTC.